This TCR beta chain was identified during a study of cytomegalovirus exposure and HLA in healthy donors. Study outcomes and limitations: TCR beta V- and J-gene trimming, according to a later analysis, was linked to a missense DCLRE1C variant. Some public TCRs appeared in many individuals, while most sequences were rare. Some segments of the V type, notably TRBV6-2 and TRBV6-3, were excluded as indistinguishable. Evidence from a later analysis indicated that most CMV-associated TCR beta chains looked HLA-restricted.

Notes on this clone: Its antigen is not identified.

V was clipped by 3 bases and J by 4 bases, with 10 bases between them. CDR1 and CDR2 (germline): SGDLS, YYNGEE. The CDR3 is 13 amino acids. PCR primers comprised 60 Vbeta and 13 Jbeta primers. Repertoires were generated with immunoSEQ multiplex PCR, while TCRdb's copy carries only in-frame clones and drops some. In the table there are about 100,000 clones, around four fifths of which are singletons. Specimen: PBMCs. The sequence came from a man aged 35-49 years in good health and CMV-seropositive. V is TRBV9 and J is TRBJ1-2; possible D gene TRBD1, 6 bases. The CDR3 here is CASSAKGVYGYTF. DNA for the CDR3: TGTGCCAGCAGCGCTAAGGGGGTCTATGGCTACACCTTC.